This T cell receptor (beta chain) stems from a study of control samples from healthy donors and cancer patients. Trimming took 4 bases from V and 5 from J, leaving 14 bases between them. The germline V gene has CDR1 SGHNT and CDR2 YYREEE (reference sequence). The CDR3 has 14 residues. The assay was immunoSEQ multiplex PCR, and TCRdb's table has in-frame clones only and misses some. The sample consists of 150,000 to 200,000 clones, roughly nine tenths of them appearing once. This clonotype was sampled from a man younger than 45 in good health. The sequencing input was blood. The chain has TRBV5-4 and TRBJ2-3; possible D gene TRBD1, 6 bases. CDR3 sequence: CASSRNREIDTQYF. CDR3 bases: TGTGCCAGCAGCCGGAACAGGGAGATAGATACGCAGTATTTT.